One sample yielded the 11 T cell receptor beta chains listed below, sequenced in a study of blood T cell repertoires in COVID-19. The data were produced by immunoSEQ multiplex PCR, yet TCRdb's version contains in-frame clones alone and is incomplete. The top ten hold roughly 2.7% of the sample, which has about 280,000 clones, about 85% seen once. Input material: PBMCs or T cells enriched from blood (not recorded which). These receptors came from a woman in her forties or fifties who had recovered from COVID-19.

This clone was detected only once. V and J are TRBV11-2 and TRBJ2-7; possibly TRBD2 for D (6 bases). Deletions cut 5 bases from V and 5 bases from J, with 19 bases between. The V gene's germline CDR1 is SGHAT and CDR2 FQNNGV. This CDR3 is 15 amino acids long. This chain's CDR3 is CASSPQPTRQNEQYF. CDR3 in DNA: TGTGCCAGCAGCCCCCAACCGACTAGGCAAAACGAGCAGTACTTC.

This sequence joins TRBV10-3 and TRBJ1-6; D call uncertain. Trimming removed 3 bases at V and 9 bases at J, with 15 bases between. CDR3 length: 15 amino acids. CDR1 and CDR2 from the germline V gene are ENHRY and SYGVKD. The DNA of the CDR3 is TGTGCCATCAGTGACGAGCCGATGAGCGGTTCACCCCTCCACTTT. Its protein is CAISDEPMSGSPLHF.

In DNA form, the CDR3 reads TGTGCAAGTCGCTCCGCCCGGGAGCAGGTGAGTATCAGCAATCAGCCCCAGCATTTT. It translates to CASRSAREQVSISNQPQHF. The chain couples TRBV12-2 to TRBJ1-5. TRBV12-2 is given as a pseudogene. The CDR3 length is 19 residues.

The chain uses TRBV10-2 and TRBJ2-1, with TRBD2 identical over 9 bases. Germline V gene data show CDR1 as WSHSY and CDR2 as SAAADI. The CDR3 covers 11 residues. V was clipped by 8 bases and J by 10 bases; unmatched bases: 3. This CDR3 is CASYSGGEQFF. CDR3 in DNA: TGCGCCAGCTATAGCGGGGGAGAGCAGTTCTTC.

V is TRBV10-3 and J is TRBJ1-1; D is unresolved. The CDR3 is made up of 13 amino acids. V gave up 10 bases and J gave up 10 bases, with 22 bases separating them. The germline V gene has CDR1 ENHRY and CDR2 SYGVKD. The CDR3 region is CATAPGVIGGAFF. DNA for the CDR3: TGTGCCACGGCGCCCGGTGTAATTGGCGGAGCTTTCTTT.

This clone was found a few times. The rearrangement uses TRBV18 and TRBJ2-7, with D perhaps TRBD1 (5 bases). Between the trimmed V and J ends, which lost 1 base and 2 bases, there was a span of 12 bases. Germline values: CDR1 KGHSH, CDR2 LQKENI. This CDR3 comprises 15 residues. The CDR3 DNA is TGTGCCAGCTCACCACAGGGAAGGGGCACCTACGAGCAGTACTTC. It translates to CASSPQGRGTYEQYF.

The rearrangement joins TRBV28 to TRBJ1-2; 9 bases map to TRBD1. Looked up from germline, CDR1 is MDHEN and CDR2 is SYDVKM. CDR3 length: 12 residues. V was pared by 8 bases and J by 8 bases, with 6 bases of the junction left unmatched. The CDR3 sequence: CASLTGGGGYTF. CDR3 DNA sequence: TGTGCCAGCTTAACAGGGGGCGGGGGCTACACCTTC.

The rearrangement joins TRBV6-5 to TRBJ1-1; no definite D call. Trimming removed 6 bases at V and 1 base at J, with 12 bases between. The CDR3 runs 14 residues. CDR1 and CDR2 from the germline V gene are MNHEY and SVGAGI. The CDR3 DNA is TGTGCCAGCAGGATAGGCGGCTCGAACACTGAAGCTTTCTTT. It yields the protein CASRIGGSNTEAFF.

This chain uses TRBV11-2 with TRBJ1-2, with a possible D match to TRBD1 (5 bases). The germline V gene has CDR1 SGHAT and CDR2 FQNNGV. This CDR3 has 15 residues. V lost 0 bases to trimming and J lost 2 bases, with 10 bases between them. CDR3 bases: TGTGCCAGCAGCTTAGATGGACACACAAACTATGGCTACACCTTC. Its translation: CASSLDGHTNYGYTF.

The chain links TRBV28 to TRBJ2-1, with a weak D call TRBD1 (6 bases). The germline CDR1 and CDR2 sequences are MDHEN and SYDVKM. V was pared by 4 bases and J by 4 bases, with 11 bases between. CDR3 length equals 14 residues. The chain's CDR3 is CASSSGQGYNEQFF. CDR3 coding DNA: TGTGCCAGCAGTTCGGGGCAGGGGTACAATGAGCAGTTCTTC.

V usage is TRBV15 and J usage is TRBJ2-1, with 9 nucleotides matching TRBD2. There are 17 residues in the CDR3. CDR1 and CDR2 (germline): LNHNV, YYDKDF (reference sequence). Trimming at V came to 0 bases and at J to 6 bases, leaving 9 bases not matched to a gene. Written as DNA, the CDR3 is TGTGCCACCAGCAGAGATTGGGCCCAGCGGGAGGCCAATGAGCAGTTCTTC. Encoded protein: CATSRDWAQREANEQFF.